This T cell receptor (beta chain) emerged from a study of blood T cell repertoires in COVID-19. Cohort placement rested on clinical history that participants reported themselves. Recovered Cohort 3 donors showed two negative PCRs, clearance, or symptom resolution. V lost 1 base and J lost 3, with 3 bases in between. Germline CDR1 MDHEN, CDR2 SYDVKM. This CDR3 is built from 12 residues. Per the original methods: Amplifying reference gene primers gave estimates of nucleated cell counts. Method: immunoSEQ multiplex PCR; TCRdb's copy keeps in-frame clones and lacks some. V and J calls and clone size are given by that table; D and trimming were obtained from the DNA. This table has approximately 440,000 clones, around 90% appearing once.

Sequencing was performed on PBMCs or T cells enriched from blood (not recorded which). The receptor was isolated from a man aged 18 to 29 who had recovered from COVID-19. The gene calls are TRBV28 and TRBJ1-1; D call uncertain. The CDR3 protein is CASSLSDTEAFF. CDR3 in DNA: TGTGCCAGCAGTTTATCCGACACTGAAGCTTTCTTT. Using reference TRBV28 and TRBJ1-1 for the parts outside the CDR3, the full variable domain is DVKVTQSSRYLVKRTGEKVFLECVQDMDHENMFWYRQDPGLGLRLIYFSYDVKMKEKGDIPEGYSVSREKKERFSLILESASTNQTSMYLCASSLSDTEAFFGQGTRLTVV.